Following are 8 T cell receptor beta chains from one sample sequenced in a study of blood T cells in healthy people across ages. It was with a sample-barcoded 5' primer and a J-beta primer mix that a second PCR of roughly 7 to 12 cycles was run. TCRdb re-analysed the 5' RACE reads in MiXCR, keeping a single row per CDR3 protein. The sample consists of about 720,000 distinct CDR3 sequences, approximately 21% of them appearing once. The sample consisted of blood. These receptors originate from a man between 65 and 85 years old in good health.

The chain links TRBV14 to TRBJ2-3, with 9 positions matching TRBD1. With V trimmed by 4 bases and J by 6 bases, 14 bases remained unmatched. Per the germline V gene, CDR1 is SGHDN and CDR2 is FVKESK. This CDR3 has 17 residues. The CDR3 DNA reads as TGTGCCAGCAGCCCCGTTGGCGGGACAGGGTCATACGATACGCAGTATTTT. This encodes CASSPVGGTGSYDTQYF. The entire variable domain, with the rest obtained from reference TRBV14 and TRBJ2-3, is as follows: EAGVTQFPSHSVIEKGQTVTLRCDPISGHDNLYWYRRVMGKEIKFLLHFVKESKQDESGMPNNRFLAERTGGTYSTLKVQPAELEDSGVYFCASSPVGGTGSYDTQYFGPGTRLTVL.

This clonotype showed up just a few times. The rearrangement uses TRBV24-1 and TRBJ1-1; 10 bases align to TRBD1. Per germline, CDR1 KGHDR and CDR2 SFDVKD. The CDR3 is 16 residues long. Trimming removed 3 bases from V and 7 bases from J; junction bases left unmatched: 10. The CDR3 region is CATSDTPGQGRGEAFF. The CDR3 DNA is TGTGCCACCAGTGATACCCCGGGACAGGGGAGGGGTGAAGCTTTCTTT.

This rearrangement joins TRBV12-3 or TRBV12-4 to TRBJ2-1, with 9 bases that match TRBD2. The CDR3 is 15 residues long. V lost 5 bases and J lost 10; bases outside the gene matches: 12. CDR3 protein: CASSQIAGVTDEQFF. The CDR3 region has the DNA TGTGCCAGCAGTCAAATAGCGGGGGTGACGGACGAGCAGTTCTTC.

The J gene is TRBJ2-2, the V gene TRBV4-3; the match to TRBD2 covers 12 bases. Germline trimming cut 4 bases from V and 6 bases from J; bases unmatched to any gene: 3. From germline, CDR1 is LGHNA and CDR2 YSLEER. The CDR3 has 15 amino acids. The CDR3 protein is CASSPGTSGSGELFF. CDR3 sequence (DNA): TGCGCCAGCAGCCCCGGGACTAGCGGGTCCGGGGAGCTGTTTTTT.

This clonotype was found once. This sequence may be a read error, since a much larger clone differs from it by one base. The rearrangement joins TRBV12-3 or TRBV12-4 to TRBJ1-1, with D tentatively TRBD1 (6 bases). Trimming cost V 5 bases and J 1 base, with 8 bases left between them. CDR3 length: 13 amino acids. CDR3: CASSGQSNTEAFF. In nucleotides, the CDR3 is TGTGCCAGCAGTGGACAGTCGAACACTGAAGCTTTCTTT.

There are a few counts of this clonotype. V gene TRBV18 combines with J gene TRBJ2-1; D tentatively reads TRBD1 or TRBD2 (5 bases each). CDR3 size: 11 residues. V shed 8 bases and J shed 7 bases, with 9 bases lying between them. From germline, CDR1 is KGHSH and CDR2 LQKENI. The CDR3 spells CASLRGNEQFF. The CDR3 DNA sequence: TGTGCCAGCCTGAGGGGTAATGAGCAGTTCTTC. Complete variable domain (other parts from reference TRBV18 and TRBJ2-1): NAGVMQNPRHLVRRRGQEARLRCSPMKGHSHVYWYRQLPEEGLKFMVYLQKENIIDESGMPKERFSAEFPKEGPSILRIQQVVRGDSAAYFCASLRGNEQFFGPGTRLTVL.

This clonotype has only a few counts. The gene calls are TRBV7-2 and TRBJ2-5; 11 bases map to TRBD2. The J call may be mistaken, given a closer DNA end match to TRBJ2-1. The CDR3 contains 15 residues. Germline V CDR1 and CDR2: SGHTA, FQGNSA. CDR3 region: CASSYQTSGNNEQFF. CDR3 in DNA: TGTGCCAGCAGCTACCAGACTAGCGGGAACAATGAGCAGTTCTTC.

V is TRBV7-3 and J is TRBJ2-1; 13 positions agree with TRBD2. The junction had 3 bases not matched to a gene; V was cut back by 5 bases and J by 8 bases. CDR3 size: 14 residues. Germline CDR1 reads SGHTA; CDR2 reads FQGTGA. CDR3 in DNA: TGTGCCAGCAGCCCAGGACTAGCGGGAGATGAGCAGTTCTTC. It is translated as CASSPGLAGDEQFF.